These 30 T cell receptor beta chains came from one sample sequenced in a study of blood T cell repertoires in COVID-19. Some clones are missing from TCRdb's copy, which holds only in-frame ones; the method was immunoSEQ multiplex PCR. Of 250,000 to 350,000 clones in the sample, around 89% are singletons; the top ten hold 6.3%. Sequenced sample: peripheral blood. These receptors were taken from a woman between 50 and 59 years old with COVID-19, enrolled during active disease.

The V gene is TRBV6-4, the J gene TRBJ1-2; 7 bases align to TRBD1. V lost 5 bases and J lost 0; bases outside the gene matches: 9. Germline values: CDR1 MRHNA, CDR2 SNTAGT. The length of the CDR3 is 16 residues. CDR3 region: CASSWDSSTANYGYTF. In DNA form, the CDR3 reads TGTGCCAGCAGTTGGGACAGCTCCACCGCTAACTATGGCTACACCTTC.

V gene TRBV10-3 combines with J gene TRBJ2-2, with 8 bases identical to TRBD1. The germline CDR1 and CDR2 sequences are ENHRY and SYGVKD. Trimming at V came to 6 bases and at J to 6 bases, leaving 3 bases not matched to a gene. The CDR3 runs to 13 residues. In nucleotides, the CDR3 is TGTGCCATCAGCGGCAGGGGGCCCGGGGAGCTGTTTTTT. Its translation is CAISGRGPGELFF.

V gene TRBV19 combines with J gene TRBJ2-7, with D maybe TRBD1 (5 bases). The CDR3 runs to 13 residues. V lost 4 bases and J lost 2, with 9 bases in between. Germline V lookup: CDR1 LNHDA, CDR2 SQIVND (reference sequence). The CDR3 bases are TGTGCCAGTAGTAGGACGGACACCTACGAGCAGTACTTC. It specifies CASSRTDTYEQYF.

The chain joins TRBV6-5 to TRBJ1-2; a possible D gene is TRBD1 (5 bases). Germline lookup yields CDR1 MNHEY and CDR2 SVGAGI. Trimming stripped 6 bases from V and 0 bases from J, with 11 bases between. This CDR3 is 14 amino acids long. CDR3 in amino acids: CASRPPQANYGYTF. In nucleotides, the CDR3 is TGTGCCAGCAGACCACCACAGGCTAACTATGGCTACACCTTC.

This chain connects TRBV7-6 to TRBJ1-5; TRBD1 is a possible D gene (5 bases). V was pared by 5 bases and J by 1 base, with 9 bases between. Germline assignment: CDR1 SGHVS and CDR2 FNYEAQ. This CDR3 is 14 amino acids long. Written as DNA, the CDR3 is TGTGCCAGCAGCGCAAGGGGAAGCAATCAGCCCCAGCATTTT. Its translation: CASSARGSNQPQHF.

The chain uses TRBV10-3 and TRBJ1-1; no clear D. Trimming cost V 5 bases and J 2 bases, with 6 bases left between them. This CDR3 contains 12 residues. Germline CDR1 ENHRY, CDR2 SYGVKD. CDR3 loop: CAISNTNTEAFF. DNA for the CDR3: TGTGCCATCAGTAATACTAACACTGAAGCTTTCTTT.

The CDR3 spells CATSRGGTDTQYF. The CDR3, as DNA: TGTGCCACCAGCAGGGGAGGCACAGATACGCAGTATTTT. The rearrangement links TRBV24-1 to TRBJ2-3; TRBD1 is a possible D gene (6 bases). Trimming shortened V by 7 bases and J by 1 base, and 8 bases separated the two germline ends. The CDR3 length is 13 residues. CDR1 KGHDR and CDR2 SFDVKD come from the germline V gene.

In nucleotides, the CDR3 is TGCGCCAGCAGCTCGGGACTAGCGGGAGGGCCGACAGATACGCAGTATTTT. As protein: CASSSGLAGGPTDTQYF. This rearrangement joins TRBV5-1 to TRBJ2-3; 16 bases match TRBD2. Germline V gene lookup returns CDR1 SGHRS and CDR2 YFSETQ. V was clipped by 3 bases and J by 3 bases; unmatched bases: 4. The CDR3 runs 17 residues.

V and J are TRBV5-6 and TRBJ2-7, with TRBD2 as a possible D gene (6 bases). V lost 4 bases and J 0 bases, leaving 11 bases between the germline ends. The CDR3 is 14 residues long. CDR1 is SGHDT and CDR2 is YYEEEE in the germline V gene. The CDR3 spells CASSPGVGSYEQYF. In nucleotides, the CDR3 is TGTGCCAGCAGCCCGGGGGTGGGCTCCTACGAGCAGTACTTC.

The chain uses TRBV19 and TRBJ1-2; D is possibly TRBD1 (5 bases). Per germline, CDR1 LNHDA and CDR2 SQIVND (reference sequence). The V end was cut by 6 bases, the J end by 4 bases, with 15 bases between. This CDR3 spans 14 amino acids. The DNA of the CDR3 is TGTGCCAGTAGATCGCTACAGGAACTCTATGGCTACACCTTC. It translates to CASRSLQELYGYTF.

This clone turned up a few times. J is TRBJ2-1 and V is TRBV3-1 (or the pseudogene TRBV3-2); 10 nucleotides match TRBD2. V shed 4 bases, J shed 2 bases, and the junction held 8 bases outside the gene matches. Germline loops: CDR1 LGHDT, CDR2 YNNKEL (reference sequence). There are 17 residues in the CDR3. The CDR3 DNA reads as TGTGCCAGCAGCCTTAGGAGCGGGAGGGCCACCTACAATGAGCAGTTCTTC. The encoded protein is CASSLRSGRATYNEQFF.

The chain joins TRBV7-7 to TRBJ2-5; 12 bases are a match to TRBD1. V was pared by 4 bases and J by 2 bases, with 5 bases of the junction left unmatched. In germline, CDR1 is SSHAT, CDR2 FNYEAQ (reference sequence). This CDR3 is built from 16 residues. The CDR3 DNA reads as TGTGCCAGCAGCTCAATGGGACAGGGGGCACAAGAGACCCAGTACTTC. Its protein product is CASSSMGQGAQETQYF.

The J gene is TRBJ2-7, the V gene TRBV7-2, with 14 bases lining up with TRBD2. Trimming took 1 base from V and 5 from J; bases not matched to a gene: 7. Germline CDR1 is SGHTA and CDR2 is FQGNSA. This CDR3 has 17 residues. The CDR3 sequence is CASSLGLAGGPLDEQYF. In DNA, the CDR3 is TGTGCCAGCAGCTTAGGACTAGCGGGAGGGCCACTGGACGAGCAGTACTTC.

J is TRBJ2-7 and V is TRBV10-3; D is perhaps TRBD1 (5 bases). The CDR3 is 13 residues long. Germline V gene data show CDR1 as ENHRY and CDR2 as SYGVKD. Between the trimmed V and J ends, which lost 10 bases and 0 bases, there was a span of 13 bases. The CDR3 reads CASSQGSSYEQYF. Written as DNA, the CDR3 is TGTGCCAGTTCCCAGGGTAGCTCCTACGAGCAGTACTTC.

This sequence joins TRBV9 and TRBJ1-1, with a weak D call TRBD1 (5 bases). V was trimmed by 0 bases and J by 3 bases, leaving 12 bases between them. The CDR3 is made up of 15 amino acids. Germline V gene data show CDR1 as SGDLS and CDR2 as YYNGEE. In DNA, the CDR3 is TGTGCCAGCAGCGTAGAGCTCGGGGACTACACTGAAGCTTTCTTT. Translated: CASSVELGDYTEAFF.

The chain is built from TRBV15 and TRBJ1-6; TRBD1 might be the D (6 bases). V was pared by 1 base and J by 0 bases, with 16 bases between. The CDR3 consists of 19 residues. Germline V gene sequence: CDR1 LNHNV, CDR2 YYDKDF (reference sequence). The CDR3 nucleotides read TGTGCCACCAGCAGAGTGGTTCAGACAGGTAGCTCCTATAATTCACCCCTCCACTTT. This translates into CATSRVVQTGSSYNSPLHF.

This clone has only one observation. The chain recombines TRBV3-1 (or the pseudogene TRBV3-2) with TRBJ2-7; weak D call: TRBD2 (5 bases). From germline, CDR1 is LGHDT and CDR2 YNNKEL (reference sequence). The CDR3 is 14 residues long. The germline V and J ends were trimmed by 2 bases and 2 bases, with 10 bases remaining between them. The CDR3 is CASSQNGIAYEQYF. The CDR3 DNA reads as TGTGCCAGCAGCCAAAACGGGATCGCCTACGAGCAGTACTTC.

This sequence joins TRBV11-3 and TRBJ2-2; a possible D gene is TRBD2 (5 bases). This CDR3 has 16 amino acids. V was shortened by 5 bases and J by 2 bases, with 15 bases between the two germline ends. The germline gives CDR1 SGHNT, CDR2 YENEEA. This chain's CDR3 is CASSPLRGSNTGELFF. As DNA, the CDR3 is TGTGCCAGCAGCCCTTTACGTGGGAGTAACACCGGGGAGCTGTTTTTT.

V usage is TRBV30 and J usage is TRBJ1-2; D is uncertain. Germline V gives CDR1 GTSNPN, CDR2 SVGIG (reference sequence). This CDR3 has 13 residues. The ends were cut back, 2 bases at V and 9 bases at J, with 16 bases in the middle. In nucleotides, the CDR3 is TGTGCCTGGAGTCGTCCTGGGCTTGATCGCTACACCTTC. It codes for CAWSRPGLDRYTF.

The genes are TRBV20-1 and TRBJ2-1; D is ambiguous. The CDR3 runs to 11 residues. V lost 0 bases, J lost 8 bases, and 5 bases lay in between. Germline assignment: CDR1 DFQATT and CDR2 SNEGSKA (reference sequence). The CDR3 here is CSARDHHEQFF. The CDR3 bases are TGCAGTGCTAGAGATCATCATGAGCAGTTCTTC.

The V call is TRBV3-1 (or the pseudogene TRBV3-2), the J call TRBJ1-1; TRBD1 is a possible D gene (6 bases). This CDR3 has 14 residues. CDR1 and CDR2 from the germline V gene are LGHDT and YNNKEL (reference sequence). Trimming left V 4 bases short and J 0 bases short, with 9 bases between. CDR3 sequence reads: CASSRQGMNTEAFF. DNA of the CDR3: TGTGCCAGCAGCCGGCAGGGGATGAACACTGAAGCTTTCTTT.

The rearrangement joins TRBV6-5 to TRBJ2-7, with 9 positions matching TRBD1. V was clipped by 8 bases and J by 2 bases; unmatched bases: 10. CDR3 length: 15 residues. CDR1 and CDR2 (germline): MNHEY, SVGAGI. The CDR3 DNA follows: TGTGCCAGCTACCGAGTTCGGACAGGGGCCTACGAGCAGTACTTC. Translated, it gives CASYRVRTGAYEQYF.

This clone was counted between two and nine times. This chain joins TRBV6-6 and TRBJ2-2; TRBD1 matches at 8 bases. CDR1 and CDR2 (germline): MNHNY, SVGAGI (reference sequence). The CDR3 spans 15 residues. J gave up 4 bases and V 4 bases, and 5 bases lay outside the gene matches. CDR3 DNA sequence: TGTGCCAGCAGTTTACGGACAGGGCCCACCGGGGAGCTGTTTTTT. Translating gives CASSLRTGPTGELFF.

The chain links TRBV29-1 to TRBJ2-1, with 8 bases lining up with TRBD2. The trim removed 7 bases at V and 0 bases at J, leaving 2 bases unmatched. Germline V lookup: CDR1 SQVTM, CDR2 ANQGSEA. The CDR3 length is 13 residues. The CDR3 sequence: CSGGGHSYNEQFF. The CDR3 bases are TGCAGCGGCGGGGGGCACTCCTACAATGAGCAGTTCTTC.

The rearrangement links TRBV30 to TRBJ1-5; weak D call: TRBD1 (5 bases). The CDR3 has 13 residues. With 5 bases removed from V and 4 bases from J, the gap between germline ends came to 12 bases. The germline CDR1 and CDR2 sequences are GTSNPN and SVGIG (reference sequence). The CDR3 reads CAWAAGNNQPQHF. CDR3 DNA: TGTGCCTGGGCGGCAGGGAATAATCAGCCCCAGCATTTT.

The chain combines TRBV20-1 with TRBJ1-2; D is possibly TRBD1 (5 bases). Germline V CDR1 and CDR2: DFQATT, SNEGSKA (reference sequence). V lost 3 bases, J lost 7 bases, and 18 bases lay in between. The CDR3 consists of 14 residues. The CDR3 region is CSASPLPGGGGYTF. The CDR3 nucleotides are TGCAGTGCTAGTCCCCTTCCGGGGGGAGGTGGCTACACCTTC.

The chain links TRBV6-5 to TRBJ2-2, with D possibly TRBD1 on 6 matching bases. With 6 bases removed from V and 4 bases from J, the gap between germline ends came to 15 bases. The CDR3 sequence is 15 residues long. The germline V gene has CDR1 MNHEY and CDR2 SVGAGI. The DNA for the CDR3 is TGTGCCAGCAGAAGAAACAGGGCGGCCACCGGGGAGCTGTTTTTT. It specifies CASRRNRAATGELFF.

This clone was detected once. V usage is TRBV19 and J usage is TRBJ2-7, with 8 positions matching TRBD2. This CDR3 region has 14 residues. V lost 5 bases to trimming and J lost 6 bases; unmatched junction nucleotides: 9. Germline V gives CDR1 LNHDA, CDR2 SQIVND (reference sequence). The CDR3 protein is CASSLGGRIFEQYF. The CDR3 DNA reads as TGTGCCAGTAGTTTAGGCGGGAGGATTTTCGAGCAGTACTTC.

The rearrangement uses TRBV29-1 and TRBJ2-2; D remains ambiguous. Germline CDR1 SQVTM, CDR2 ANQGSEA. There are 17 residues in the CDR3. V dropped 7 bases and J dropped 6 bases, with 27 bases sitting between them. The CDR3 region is CSANVLTGQVAPGELFF. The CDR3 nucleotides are TGCAGCGCCAATGTATTAACTGGGCAGGTTGCCCCCGGGGAGCTGTTTTTT.

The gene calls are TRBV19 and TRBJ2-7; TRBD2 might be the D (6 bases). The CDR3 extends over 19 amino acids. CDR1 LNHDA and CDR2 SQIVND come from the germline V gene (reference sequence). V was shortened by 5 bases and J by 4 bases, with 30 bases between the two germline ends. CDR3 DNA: TGTGCCAGTAGTCCACAGAGTAGAAGGGCCAGCCTTGGGGGGTACGAGCAGTACTTC. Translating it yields CASSPQSRRASLGGYEQYF.